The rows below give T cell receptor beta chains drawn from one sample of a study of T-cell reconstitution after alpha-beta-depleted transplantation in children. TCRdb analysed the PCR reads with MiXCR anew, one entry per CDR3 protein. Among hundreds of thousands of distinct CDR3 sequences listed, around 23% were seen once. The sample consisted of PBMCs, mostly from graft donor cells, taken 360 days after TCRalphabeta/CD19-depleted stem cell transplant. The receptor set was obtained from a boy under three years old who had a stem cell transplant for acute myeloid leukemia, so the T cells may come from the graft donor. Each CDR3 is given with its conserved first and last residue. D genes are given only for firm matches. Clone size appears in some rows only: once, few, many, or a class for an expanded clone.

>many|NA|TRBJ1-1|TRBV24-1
CATSDVGRNTEAFF
TGTGCCACCAGTGACGTGGGACGGAACACTGAAGCTTTCTTT
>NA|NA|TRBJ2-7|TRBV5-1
CASSPMGAYEQYF
TGCGCCAGCAGTCCCATGGGGGCCTACGAGCAGTACTTC
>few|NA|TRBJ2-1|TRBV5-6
CASSAGSRRQFF
TGTGCCAGCAGCGCTGGGTCAAGAAGGCAGTTCTTC
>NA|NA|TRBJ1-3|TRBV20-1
CSGSGGNTIYF
TGCAGTGGAAGTGGTGGAAACACCATATATTTT
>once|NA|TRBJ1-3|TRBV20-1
CSASTAFPSGNTIYF
TGCAGTGCTTCCACAGCTTTCCCCTCTGGAAACACCATATATTTT
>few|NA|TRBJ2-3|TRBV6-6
CASTPAGTDTQYF
TGTGCCAGCACACCCGCGGGTACAGATACGCAGTATTTT
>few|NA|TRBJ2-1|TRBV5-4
CASSLGTEHTTYNEQFF
TGTGCCAGCAGCTTGGGGACAGAACACACGACCTACAATGAGCAGTTCTTC
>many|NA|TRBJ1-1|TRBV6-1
CASSDPGTEAFF
TGTGCCAGCAGTGATCCGGGTACTGAAGCTTTCTTT
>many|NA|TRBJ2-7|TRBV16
CASSPDWAREQYF
TGTGCCAGCAGCCCGGACTGGGCTCGCGAGCAGTACTTC
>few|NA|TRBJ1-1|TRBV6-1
CASTPTEGGLVAEAFF
TGTGCCAGCACTCCGACCGAGGGGGGGCTTGTGGCTGAAGCTTTCTTT
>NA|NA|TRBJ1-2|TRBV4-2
CASSQQVYGYTF
TGTGCCAGCAGCCAACAGGTCTATGGCTACACCTTC
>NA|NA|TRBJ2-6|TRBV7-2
CASSFWTTGANVLTF
TGTGCCAGCAGCTTTTGGACGACTGGGGCCAACGTCCTGACTTTC
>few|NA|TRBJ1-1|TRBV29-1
CSVEITGGNTEAFF
TGCAGCGTTGAAATCACCGGGGGGAACACTGAAGCTTTCTTT
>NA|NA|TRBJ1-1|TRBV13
CASSPQGPEAFF
TGTGCCAGCAGCCCTCAGGGTCCTGAAGCTTTCTTT
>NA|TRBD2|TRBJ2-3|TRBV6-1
CASSADPDATGGGNTDTQYF
TGTGCCAGCAGTGCGGACCCGGACGCGACCGGGGGGGGAAACACAGATACGCAGTATTTT
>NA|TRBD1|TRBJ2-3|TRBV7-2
CASSSRAGGWTDTQYF
TGTGCCAGCAGCTCCCGGGCAGGGGGTTGGACAGATACGCAGTATTTT
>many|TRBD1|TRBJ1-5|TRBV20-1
CSARGDSNNQPQHF
TGCAGTGCTAGAGGGGACAGCAACAATCAGCCCCAGCATTTT
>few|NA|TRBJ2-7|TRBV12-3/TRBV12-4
CASSFGGISYEQYF
TGTGCCAGCAGTTTCGGCGGTATCTCCTACGAGCAGTACTTC
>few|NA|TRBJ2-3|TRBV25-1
CASSAGVLVGDTQYF
TGTGCCAGCAGTGCCGGGGTCTTAGTGGGAGATACGCAGTATTTT
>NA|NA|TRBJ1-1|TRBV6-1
CASKRNTVNTEAFF
TGTGCCAGCAAAAGAAACACGGTGAACACTGAAGCTTTCTTT
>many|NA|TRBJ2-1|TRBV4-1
CASSQDNGNEQFF
TGCGCCAGCAGCCAAGATAACGGCAATGAGCAGTTCTTC
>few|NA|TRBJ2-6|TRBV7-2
CASSWRDSPSGANVLTF
TGTGCCAGCAGCTGGCGGGACAGCCCCTCTGGGGCCAACGTCCTGACTTTC